This is a list of T cell receptor beta chains from one sample in a study of shared clonotypes between healthy human individuals. The repertoire was sequenced with immunoSEQ multiplex PCR; TCRdb's copy has only in-frame clones and lacks some. The sample gives roughly 1,500,000 clones, approximately 98.5% of which show up once; 0.36% is in the top ten. The sequenced sample was naive CD4+ T cells sorted from blood. These receptors all stem from a man aged 30-40 years in good health. Both conserved end residues are trimmed from each CDR3. Rows may omit the clone size; those that give it use once, few, many or a size class.

clone size | V gene | CDR3 protein
. | TRBV9 | ASSVDVAGGVEQF
. | TRBV11-3 | ASSLATSGSNIQY
. | TRBV27 | ASSLRGRTPPYEQY
. | TRBV7-9 | ASSLAGGPGEQY
. | TRBV14 | ASSQNYEQY
. | TRBV7-9 | ASSLRPTGVPYNEQF
. | TRBV2 | ASNSEGAKNIQY
. | TRBV9 | ASSEGQLREQY
. | TRBV6-5 | ASSKLAGGAYEQY
once | TRBV18 | ASSPRSGGPTDTQY
. | TRBV4-2 | ASSRESGPGSYNEQF
. | TRBV9 | ASSVREAGGPYNEQF
. | TRBV28 | ASSYSGGIYEQY
. | TRBV5-4 | ASSLDRTYEQY
. | TRBV5-1 | ASSLVQGSDTQY
. | TRBV5-1 | ASSLGQGKDEQY
. | TRBV6-1 | ASSDRTQGETQY
. | TRBV7-9 | ASRQGARYEQY
. | TRBV2 | ASRPTSGRETQY
. | TRBV19 | ASHAGHSYNEQF
. | TRBV15 | ATSTTGTSHNEQF
. | TRBV2 | ASSLDLNTEAF
. | TRBV9 | ASSKQIIATNEKLF
. | TRBV6-6 | ASSSPADRGSYEQY
once | TRBV14 | ASSQDPAGLTYEQY
. | TRBV6-5 | ASGLGRGDTEAF
. | TRBV4-3 | ASSQELAGTGQETQY
. | TRBV30 | AWRREGAIWTDTQY
. | TRBV5-1 | ASSPERTENTEAF
. | TRBV9 | ASSVGGSYNEQF
. | TRBV9 | ASTIAAGGTDTQY
once | TRBV27 | ASSTERANEQF
. | TRBV5-1 | ASSPGGIETQY
. | TRBV7-7 | ASSLGPGATYEQY
. | TRBV2 | ATKREGLTGELF
. | TRBV19 | ASSIHPGLAGVVGELF
. | TRBV9 | ASSGVGAGEQF
. | TRBV20-1 | SAQGGEKLF
. | TRBV6-5 | ASRSRTYSNQPQH
. | TRBV19 | ASSNIWSGNSYEQY
. | TRBV28 | ASSEQSLNTEAF
. | TRBV5-1 | ASSFEGVGSGANVLT
. | TRBV4-1 | ASSLRTGDGTGELF
. | TRBV2 | ASEGRGRYPDTQY
. | TRBV10-1 | ASSRAEPYGYT
. | TRBV5-1 | ASSLPDTEQF
. | TRBV11-2 | ASSSDRLNTEAF
once | TRBV5-1 | ASSLTAGQETQY
. | TRBV2 | ASDGSSNQPQH
. | TRBV30 | AWASGGDIQY
. | TRBV27 | ASRQAGAGTDTQY
. | TRBV5-4 | ASSPSGTVSNEQF
. | TRBV19 | ASSITGNTEAF
. | TRBV10-3 | AISEGQMYQETQY